Shown below are 22 T cell receptor beta chains from a single sample sequenced in a study of cytomegalovirus exposure and HLA in healthy donors. The PCR used 60 Vbeta and 13 Jbeta primers. Using immunoSEQ multiplex PCR, the repertoire was profiled, and TCRdb retains in-frame clones only, with some absent. Its table records over 40,000 clones. The sequenced sample was PBMCs. The receptors stem from a young man in good health and CMV-seronegative.

The V gene is TRBV18, the J gene TRBJ2-7; 9 bases match TRBD2. The CDR3 covers 15 residues. The V segment lost 6 bases and the J segment 2 bases; nucleotides outside the gene matches: 8. Germline CDR1 KGHSH, CDR2 LQKENI. The CDR3, as DNA: TGTGCCAGCTCCCCGATAGCGGGAGTACCCTACGAGCAGTACTTC. As protein: CASSPIAGVPYEQYF. Based on the CDR3 plus reference TRBV18 and TRBJ2-7, the full variable domain is NAGVMQNPRHLVRRRGQEARLRCSPMKGHSHVYWYRQLPEEGLKFMVYLQKENIIDESGMPKERFSAEFPKEGPSILRIQQVVRGDSAAYFCASSPIAGVPYEQYFGPGTRLTVT.

V usage is TRBV2 and J usage is TRBJ1-1; D unresolved. The CDR3 runs 13 residues. V was clipped by 7 bases and J by 2 bases, with 11 bases between them. Looked up from germline, CDR1 is SNHLY and CDR2 is FYNNEI. DNA for the CDR3: TGTGCCAGCACCGCCGGGGAAAACACTGAAGCTTTCTTT. Translated: CASTAGENTEAFF.

The chain has TRBV7-3 and TRBJ1-1; D may be TRBD1 (6 bases). Germline CDR1 reads SGHTA; CDR2 reads FQGTGA. The V end was cut by 3 bases, the J end by 0 bases, with 14 bases between. This CDR3 contains 16 residues. CDR3 sequence: CASSFPRDTVNTEAFF. The DNA of the CDR3 is TGTGCCAGCAGCTTTCCCCGGGACACCGTGAACACTGAAGCTTTCTTT.

This CDR3 reads CASSLWTGGDEKLFF. CDR3 nucleotide sequence: TGTGCCAGCAGCCTATGGACAGGGGGCGATGAAAAACTGTTTTTT. This sequence joins TRBV7-9 and TRBJ1-4; TRBD1 matches 11 bases. Unmatched junction bases numbered 5, after V lost 5 bases and J lost 6 bases. Per germline, CDR1 SEHNR and CDR2 FQNEAQ (reference sequence). This CDR3 has 15 residues.

The V call is TRBV6-5, the J call TRBJ2-1; D uncertain. V lost 0 bases and J lost 3, with 12 bases in between. This CDR3 contains 16 residues. The germline CDR1 and CDR2 sequences are MNHEY and SVGAGI. CDR3 nucleotide sequence: TGTGCCAGCAGTTACTCCACGCCTAGAGACTACAATGAGCAGTTCTTC. Translating it yields CASSYSTPRDYNEQFF.

The rearrangement uses TRBV2 and TRBJ2-1; 10 bases are shared with TRBD2. From germline, CDR1 is SNHLY and CDR2 FYNNEI. Losses at the gene ends were 6 bases for V and 4 bases for J; bases not matched to a gene: 9. This CDR3 is 16 amino acids long. In nucleotides, the CDR3 is TGTGCCAGCAGGCCCCCTAGCGGGAGTTGGTACAATGAGCAGTTCTTC. Its protein is CASRPPSGSWYNEQFF.

Points on this clone: At one of its ends the junction is not consistent with the germline gene, which may arise from a read error. This chain uses TRBV29-1 with TRBJ2-5; TRBD2 agrees at 8 bases. The CDR3 extends over 14 amino acids. The germline gives CDR1 SQVTM, CDR2 ANQGSEA. CDR3 sequence reads: CSVRPTGGVENQYF. The DNA for the CDR3 is TGCAGCGTTCGACCGACGGGAGGGGTTGAGAACCAGTACTTC.

CDR3 sequence reads: CATRTRTTDNEQFF. The CDR3, as DNA: TGTGCCACCCGAACGCGGACAACCGACAATGAGCAGTTCTTC. This chain uses TRBV15 with TRBJ2-1; possible D gene TRBD1, 5 bases. The germline V and J ends were trimmed by 8 bases and 5 bases, with 16 bases remaining between them. Germline values: CDR1 LNHNV, CDR2 YYDKDF (reference sequence). The CDR3 covers 14 residues.

The J gene is TRBJ2-3, the V gene TRBV5-6, with D possibly matching TRBD2 (5 bases). This CDR3 has 15 residues. Per the germline V gene, CDR1 is SGHDT and CDR2 is YYEEEE. V was clipped by 4 bases and J by 2 bases, with 14 bases between them. CDR3 coding DNA: TGTGCCAGCAGCCCCTGGGCGGGTCCCACAGATACGCAGTATTTT. Residues: CASSPWAGPTDTQYF.

This chain uses TRBV10-3 with TRBJ1-5; 7 nucleotides align to TRBD1. CDR1 and CDR2 (germline): ENHRY, SYGVKD. J lost 3 bases, V lost 0 bases, and 8 bases had no gene match. The CDR3 sequence is 17 residues long. CDR3 DNA sequence: TGTGCCATCAGTGAGTCGAATCAGGGGGGCCCCAATCAGCCCCAGCATTTT. This codes for CAISESNQGGPNQPQHF.

J is TRBJ2-1 and V is TRBV27, with D perhaps TRBD2 (6 bases). The CDR3 spans 17 residues. Germline CDR1 is MNHEY and CDR2 is SMNVEV (reference sequence). V was clipped by 0 bases and J by 7 bases, with 19 bases between them. The CDR3 here is CASSLSPLASYGNEQFF. The CDR3 DNA follows: TGTGCCAGCAGTTTATCCCCCCTAGCGAGCTACGGGAATGAGCAGTTCTTC.

The V and J genes are TRBV19 and TRBJ1-1; TRBD1 might be the D (5 bases). Trimming took off 3 bases at V and 10 bases at J, with 15 bases between the two ends. The CDR3 extends over 13 amino acids. Germline lookup yields CDR1 LNHDA and CDR2 SQIVND (reference sequence). CDR3 DNA: TGTGCCAGTAGTATGAACCTCCGGGGGGGAGCTTTCTTT. This sequence encodes CASSMNLRGGAFF.

The chain carries TRBV11-2 and TRBJ1-1; the D gene is possibly TRBD1 (5 bases). Trimming shortened V by 5 bases and J by 0 bases, and 16 bases separated the two germline ends. The CDR3 covers 16 residues. CDR1 and CDR2 from the germline V gene are SGHAT and FQNNGV. CDR3 residues: CASSAGTLTMNTEAFF. In DNA, the CDR3 is TGTGCCAGCAGCGCCGGGACTCTTACTATGAACACTGAAGCTTTCTTT.

The rearrangement links TRBV6-5 to TRBJ1-2, with 9 bases lining up with TRBD1. This CDR3 comprises 15 residues. Germline V gives CDR1 MNHEY, CDR2 SVGAGI. J lost 4 bases, V lost 2 bases, and 5 bases had no gene match. The CDR3, as DNA: TGTGCCAGCAGTTACGTACAGGGGGCCTCCTATGGCTACACCTTC. Translated, it gives CASSYVQGASYGYTF.

CDR3 DNA sequence: TGCGCCAGCAGCCTGAGAGGACTAGCGGGAACAGATACGCAGTATTTT. Amino acid sequence: CASSLRGLAGTDTQYF. The chain is built from TRBV5-1 and TRBJ2-3, with TRBD2 identical over 12 bases. The CDR3 is made up of 16 amino acids. V shed 4 bases and J 3 bases; nucleotides not matched to a gene: 6. The V gene's germline CDR1 is SGHRS and CDR2 YFSETQ.

The rearrangement links TRBV5-4 to TRBJ2-7; weak D call: TRBD2 (6 bases). V lost 9 bases and J 4 bases, leaving 20 bases between the germline ends. The germline CDR1 and CDR2 sequences are SGHNT and YYREEE (reference sequence). The CDR3 consists of 14 residues. CDR3 DNA sequence: TGTGCCATCAGGCTCGGAGGGCCGGGGTACGAGCAGTACTTC. Amino acids: CAIRLGGPGYEQYF.

J is TRBJ2-5 and V is TRBV28; the match to TRBD2 covers 13 bases. V shed 4 bases and J 6 bases; nucleotides not matched to a gene: 8. This CDR3 is built from 16 residues. CDR1 and CDR2 (germline): MDHEN, SYDVKM. The CDR3 nucleotides read TGTGCCAGCAGTTCCCCGGGACTAGCGGGAAGTAAGACCCAGTACTTC. Translated, it gives CASSSPGLAGSKTQYF.

The gene calls are TRBV14 and TRBJ1-1, with 9 bases that match TRBD1. V lost 1 base and J lost 6; bases outside the gene matches: 9. Per germline, CDR1 SGHDN and CDR2 FVKESK. This CDR3 is built from 16 residues. CDR3 sequence (DNA): TGTGCCAGCAGCCAAGCCACAATCACAGGGGGCTCTGAAGCTTTCTTT. Its translation is CASSQATITGGSEAFF.

This chain uses TRBV19 with TRBJ2-2, with D perhaps matching TRBD1 (6 bases). The CDR3 totals 14 residues. The germline V and J ends were trimmed by 7 bases and 7 bases, with 16 bases remaining between them. CDR1 and CDR2 (germline): LNHDA, SQIVND (reference sequence). The CDR3 DNA reads TGTGCCAGTACCTTCGGACAGACCGGCGGGGAGCTGTTTTTT. It encodes CASTFGQTGGELFF.

The chain carries TRBV30 and TRBJ1-5, with TRBD1 matching over 7 bases. V lost 2 bases and J lost 3; bases outside the gene matches: 4. Germline V gene lookup returns CDR1 GTSNPN and CDR2 SVGIG (reference sequence). The CDR3 spans 14 residues. CDR3 sequence reads: CAWSSGQDNQPQHF. DNA of the CDR3: TGTGCCTGGAGTTCCGGACAGGACAATCAGCCCCAGCATTTT.

CDR3 residues: CASSETGVYGYTF. CDR3 in DNA: TGTGCCAGCAGTGAAACAGGGGTGTATGGCTACACCTTC. The chain has TRBV25-1 and TRBJ1-2; 7 bases line up with TRBD1. J lost 5 bases, V lost 2 bases, and 2 bases had no gene match. Germline lookup yields CDR1 MGHDK and CDR2 SYGVNS. The CDR3 covers 13 residues.

The V gene is TRBV27, the J gene TRBJ1-2, with D uncertain. This CDR3 is 18 amino acids long. Germline CDR1 MNHEY, CDR2 SMNVEV (reference sequence). V lost 4 bases and J lost 0, with 21 bases in between. For the CDR3, the DNA is TGTGCCAGCAGTTCAGCCCCCGGACGGGAAAGAGCTAACTATGGCTACACCTTC. Translating it yields CASSSAPGRERANYGYTF.